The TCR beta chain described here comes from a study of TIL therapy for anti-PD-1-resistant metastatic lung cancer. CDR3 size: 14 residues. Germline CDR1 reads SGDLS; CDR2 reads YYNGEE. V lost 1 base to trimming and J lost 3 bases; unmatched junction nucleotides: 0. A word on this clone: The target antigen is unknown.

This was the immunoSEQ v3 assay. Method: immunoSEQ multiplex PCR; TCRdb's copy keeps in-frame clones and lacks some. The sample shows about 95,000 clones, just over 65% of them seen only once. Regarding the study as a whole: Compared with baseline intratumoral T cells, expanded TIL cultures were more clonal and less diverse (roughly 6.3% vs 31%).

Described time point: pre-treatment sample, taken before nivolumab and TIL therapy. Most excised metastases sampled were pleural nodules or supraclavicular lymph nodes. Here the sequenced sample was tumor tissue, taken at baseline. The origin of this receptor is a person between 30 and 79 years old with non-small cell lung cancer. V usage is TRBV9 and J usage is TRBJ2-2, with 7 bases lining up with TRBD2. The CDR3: CASSVSGDTGELFF. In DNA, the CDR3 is TGTGCCAGCAGCGTAAGCGGGGACACCGGGGAGCTGTTTTTT. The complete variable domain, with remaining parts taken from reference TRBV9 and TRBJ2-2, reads DSGVTQTPKHLITATGQRVTLRCSPRSGDLSVYWYQQSLDQGLQFLIQYYNGEERAKGNILERFSAQQFPDLHSELNLSSLELGDSALYFCASSVSGDTGELFFGEGSRLTVL.